These 14 T cell receptor beta chains share one sample of origin, sequenced in a study of cytomegalovirus exposure and HLA in healthy donors. PCR involved 60 Vbeta and 13 Jbeta primers. Assay: immunoSEQ multiplex PCR; the TCRdb copy retains only in-frame clones and omits some. This repertoire shows just over 60,000 clones, 80% to 90% found once; its top ten account for around 1.5%. The sequenced sample consisted of PBMCs. The receptors here all came from a man between 18 and 35 years old in good health and CMV-seronegative.

The chain uses TRBV5-1 and TRBJ1-2; TRBD1 matches 8 bases. CDR3 length: 15 amino acids. Per germline, CDR1 SGHRS and CDR2 YFSETQ. The J segment lost 4 bases and the V segment lost 0 bases, leaving 5 bases of the junction unmatched. CDR3 DNA sequence: TGCGCCAGCAGCTTGGGGCAGGGGGCTGGCTATGGCTACACCTTC. Protein product: CASSLGQGAGYGYTF. Full variable domain (remainder filled in from reference TRBV5-1 and TRBJ1-2): KAGVTQTPRYLIKTRGQQVTLSCSPISGHRSVSWYQQTPGQGLQFLFEYFSETQRNKGNFPGRFSGRQFSNSRSEMNVSTLELGDSALYLCASSLGQGAGYGYTFGSGTRLTVV.

The count of this clone is one. The genes are TRBV7-2 and TRBJ1-2; 10 bases map to TRBD1. CDR3 length: 16 residues. CDR1 and CDR2 (germline): SGHTA, FQGNSA. Trimming cost V 0 bases and J 7 bases; bases outside gene matches: 8. The CDR3 DNA follows: TGTGCCAGCAGCTTAGCCTCCGGGACAGGGGAATTTGGCTACACCTTC. It is translated as CASSLASGTGEFGYTF.

The chain joins TRBV19 to TRBJ2-2; D possibly corresponds to TRBD2 (5 bases). CDR1 is LNHDA and CDR2 is SQIVND in the germline V gene (reference sequence). The CDR3 sequence is 15 residues long. V gave up 8 bases and J gave up 8 bases, with 21 bases separating them. The DNA for the CDR3 is TGTGCCAGTCACAACCCTGGGGAGTCTTTGGGGGAGCTGTTTTTT. Translation: CASHNPGESLGELFF.

The chain links TRBV30 to TRBJ1-5; 8 bases line up with TRBD1. Germline-derived CDR1 and CDR2 are GTSNPN and SVGIG (reference sequence). V trimming: 0 bases; J trimming: 4 bases; junction bases outside the gene matches: 14. The CDR3 sequence is 18 residues long. The CDR3 spells CAWSVRGIGQGINQPQHF. DNA of the CDR3: TGTGCCTGGAGTGTAAGGGGGATAGGACAGGGTATTAATCAGCCCCAGCATTTT.

This chain joins TRBV28 and TRBJ1-4; 9 nucleotides align to TRBD1. The V gene end was trimmed by 5 bases and the J gene end by 3 bases; junction bases not matched to a gene: 4. The germline V gene encodes CDR1 MDHEN and CDR2 SYDVKM. The length of the CDR3 is 15 residues. CDR3 protein: CASSVTGGPNEKLFF. The CDR3 nucleotides are TGTGCCAGCAGTGTCACAGGGGGCCCTAATGAAAAACTGTTTTTT.

This chain links TRBV7-2 with TRBJ2-5, with 8 positions matching TRBD2. This CDR3 has 16 amino acids. Germline CDR1 and CDR2: SGHTA and FQGNSA. V shed 2 bases, J shed 2 bases, and the junction held 7 bases outside the gene matches. The DNA of the CDR3 is TGTGCCAGCAGCTTATTCCTAGCGGGCGGTCAAGAGACCCAGTACTTC. Protein: CASSLFLAGGQETQYF.

This CDR3 reads CASSGRGTGDTDTQYF. The DNA for the CDR3 is TGTGCCAGCAGTGGCAGGGGGACAGGTGACACAGATACGCAGTATTTT. The chain is built from TRBV2 and TRBJ2-3; 8 bases fit TRBD1. Germline values: CDR1 SNHLY, CDR2 FYNNEI. V gave up 4 bases and J gave up 2 bases; unmatched junction bases: 8. The CDR3 sequence is 16 residues long. Filled out from reference TRBV2 and TRBJ2-3, the complete variable domain reads EPEVTQTPSHQVTQMGQEVILRCVPISNHLYFYWYRQILGQKVEFLVSFYNNEISEKSEIFDDQFSVERPDGSNFTLKIRSTKLEDSAMYFCASSGRGTGDTDTQYFGPGTRLTVL.

The rearrangement joins TRBV7-9 to TRBJ2-5; 12 nucleotides align to TRBD1. The CDR3 consists of 16 residues. The V and J ends lost 4 bases and 5 bases, in that order; junction bases with no gene match: 8. Germline CDR1 reads SEHNR; CDR2 reads FQNEAQ (reference sequence). The CDR3 loop is CASSSAGTGGEETQYF. The CDR3 bases are TGTGCCAGCAGCTCCGCCGGGACAGGGGGCGAGGAGACCCAGTACTTC. Together with reference TRBV7-9 and TRBJ2-5, the CDR3 gives the full variable domain: DTGVSQNPRHKITKRGQNVTFRCDPISEHNRLYWYRQTLGQGPEFLTYFQNEAQLEKSRLLSDRFSAERPKGSFSTLEIQRTEQGDSAMYLCASSSAGTGGEETQYFGPGTRLLVL.

This clone was recorded once. The chain recombines TRBV7-8 with TRBJ2-1, with D tentatively TRBD2 (7 bases). Deletions cut 2 bases from V and 4 bases from J, with 12 bases between. This CDR3 contains 15 residues. CDR1 SGHVS and CDR2 FQNEAQ come from the germline V gene. CDR3 nucleotides: TGTGCCAGCAGCTTAAGACGGGGGGCTTACAATGAGCAGTTCTTC. As protein: CASSLRRGAYNEQFF.

V gene TRBV14 combines with J gene TRBJ2-2; TRBD1 matches at 10 bases. Trimming cost V 1 base and J 6 bases; bases outside gene matches: 8. CDR3 length equals 17 residues. Germline lookup yields CDR1 SGHDN and CDR2 FVKESK. The CDR3 sequence is CASSQGSGTGDPGELFF. The CDR3 nucleotides read TGTGCCAGCAGCCAAGGTTCCGGGACAGGGGATCCCGGGGAGCTGTTTTTT.

The chain links TRBV2 to TRBJ2-3; 7 bases match TRBD2. V was pared by 6 bases and J by 0 bases, with 6 bases of the junction left unmatched. In germline, CDR1 is SNHLY, CDR2 FYNNEI. The length of the CDR3 is 15 residues. DNA of the CDR3: TGTGCCAGCAGCGGGAGGTCCCCTAGCACAGATACGCAGTATTTT. It codes for CASSGRSPSTDTQYF. The full variable domain, with the rest looked up from reference TRBV2 and TRBJ2-3, is EPEVTQTPSHQVTQMGQEVILRCVPISNHLYFYWYRQILGQKVEFLVSFYNNEISEKSEIFDDQFSVERPDGSNFTLKIRSTKLEDSAMYFCASSGRSPSTDTQYFGPGTRLTVL.

The CDR3: CAWSPVQETQYF. In nucleotides, the CDR3 is TGTGCCTGGAGTCCAGTACAAGAGACCCAGTACTTC. This sequence joins TRBV30 and TRBJ2-5; D gene uncertain. The CDR3 runs to 12 residues. Germline V CDR1 and CDR2: GTSNPN, SVGIG (reference sequence). V was trimmed by 2 bases and J by 2 bases, leaving 6 bases between them.

The J gene is TRBJ2-3, the V gene TRBV4-2, with a weak D call TRBD1 (6 bases). The CDR3 is 12 amino acids. Trimming left V 6 bases short and J 6 bases short, with 10 bases between. Germline values: CDR1 LGHNA, CDR2 YNFKEQ. This CDR3 is CASSQGFDTQYF. Written as DNA, the CDR3 is TGTGCCAGCAGTCAGGGGTTCGATACGCAGTATTTT.

The chain carries TRBV28 and TRBJ1-1; the D is unclear. From germline, CDR1 is MDHEN and CDR2 SYDVKM. V lost 5 bases and J lost 11, with 18 bases in between. CDR3 size: 13 residues. The DNA of the CDR3 is TGTGCCAGCAGTCCGGACCCAACCGGGGAGGCTTTCTTT. It codes for CASSPDPTGEAFF.